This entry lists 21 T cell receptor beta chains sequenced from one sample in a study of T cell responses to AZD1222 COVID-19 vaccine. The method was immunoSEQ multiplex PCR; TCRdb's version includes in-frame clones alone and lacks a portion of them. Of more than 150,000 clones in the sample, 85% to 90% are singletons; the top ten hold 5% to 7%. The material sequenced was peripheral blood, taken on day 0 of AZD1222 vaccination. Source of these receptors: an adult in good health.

The CDR3 reads CASMRDGSNEKLFF. The CDR3 region has the DNA TGCGCCAGCATGAGGGACGGCTCTAATGAAAAACTGTTTTTT. This chain connects TRBV5-1 to TRBJ1-4; a weak D match, TRBD1 (5 bases). Trimming left V 6 bases short and J 3 bases short, with 12 bases between. Germline loops: CDR1 SGHRS, CDR2 YFSETQ. The CDR3 contains 14 residues. Looking up the rest from reference TRBV5-1 and TRBJ1-4 gives the full variable domain: KAGVTQTPRYLIKTRGQQVTLSCSPISGHRSVSWYQQTPGQGLQFLFEYFSETQRNKGNFPGRFSGRQFSNSRSEMNVSTLELGDSALYLCASMRDGSNEKLFFGSGTQLSVL.

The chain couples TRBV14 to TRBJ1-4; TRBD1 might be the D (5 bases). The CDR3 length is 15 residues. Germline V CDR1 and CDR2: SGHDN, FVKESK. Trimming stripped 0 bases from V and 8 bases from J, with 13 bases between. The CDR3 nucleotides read TGTGCCAGCAGCCAAGAAAATTGGGGGTTCGAAAAACTGTTTTTT. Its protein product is CASSQENWGFEKLFF.

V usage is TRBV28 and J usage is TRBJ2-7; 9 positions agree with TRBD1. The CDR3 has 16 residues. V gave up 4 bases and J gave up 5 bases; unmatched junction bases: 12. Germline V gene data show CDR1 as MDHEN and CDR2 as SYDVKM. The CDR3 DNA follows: TGTGCCAGCAGTTCCCCTGCACCGGGACAGGGTAACGAGCAGTACTTC. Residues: CASSSPAPGQGNEQYF.

CDR3 protein: CASIQQGTANYGYTF. The CDR3 DNA sequence: TGCGCCAGCATTCAACAAGGGACAGCTAACTATGGCTACACCTTC. The gene calls are TRBV5-1 and TRBJ1-2; 7 bases align to TRBD1. The CDR3 is made up of 15 amino acids. Germline-derived CDR1 and CDR2 are SGHRS and YFSETQ. Germline trimming cut 6 bases from V and 0 bases from J; bases unmatched to any gene: 8.

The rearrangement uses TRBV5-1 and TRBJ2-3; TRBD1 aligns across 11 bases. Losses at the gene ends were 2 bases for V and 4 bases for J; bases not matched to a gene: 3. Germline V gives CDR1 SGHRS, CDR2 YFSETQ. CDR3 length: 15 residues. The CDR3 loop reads CASSFMGQGADTQYF. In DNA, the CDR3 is TGCGCCAGCAGCTTTATGGGACAGGGGGCAGATACGCAGTATTTT.

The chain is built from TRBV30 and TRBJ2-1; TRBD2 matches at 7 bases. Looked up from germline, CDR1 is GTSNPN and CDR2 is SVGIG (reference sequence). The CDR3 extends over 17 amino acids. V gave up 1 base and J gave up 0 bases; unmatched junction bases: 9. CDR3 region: CAWSGERDRSSYNEQFF. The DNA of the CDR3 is TGTGCCTGGAGTGGAGAGCGGGATAGGAGCTCCTACAATGAGCAGTTCTTC.

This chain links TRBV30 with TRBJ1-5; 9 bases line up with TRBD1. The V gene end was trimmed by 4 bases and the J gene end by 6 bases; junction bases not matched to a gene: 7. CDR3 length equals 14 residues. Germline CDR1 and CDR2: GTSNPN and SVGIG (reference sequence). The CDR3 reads CAWTTTGGGQPQHF. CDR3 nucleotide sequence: TGTGCCTGGACCACCACAGGGGGCGGTCAGCCCCAGCATTTT. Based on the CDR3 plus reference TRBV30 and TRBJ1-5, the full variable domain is SQTIHQWPATLVQPVGSPLSLECTVEGTSNPNLYWYRQAAGRGLQLLFYSVGIGQISSEVPQNLSASRPQDRQFILSSKKLLLSDSGFYLCAWTTTGGGQPQHFGDGTRLSIL.

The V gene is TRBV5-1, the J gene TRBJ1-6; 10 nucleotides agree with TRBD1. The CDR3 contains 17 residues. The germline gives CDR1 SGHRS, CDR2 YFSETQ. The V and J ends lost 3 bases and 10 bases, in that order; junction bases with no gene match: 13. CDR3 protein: CASSSPRTGGNQSPLHF. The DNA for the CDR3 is TGCGCCAGCAGCTCACCCCGGACAGGGGGAAATCAATCACCCCTCCACTTT.

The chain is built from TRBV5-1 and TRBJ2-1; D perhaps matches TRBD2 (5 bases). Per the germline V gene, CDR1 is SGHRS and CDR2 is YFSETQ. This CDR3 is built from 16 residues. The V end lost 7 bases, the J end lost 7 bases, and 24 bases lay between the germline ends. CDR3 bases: TGCGCCAGCGGGAGCCGCTCGAGCCTAGTTGCAAATGAGCAGTTCTTC. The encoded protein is CASGSRSSLVANEQFF.

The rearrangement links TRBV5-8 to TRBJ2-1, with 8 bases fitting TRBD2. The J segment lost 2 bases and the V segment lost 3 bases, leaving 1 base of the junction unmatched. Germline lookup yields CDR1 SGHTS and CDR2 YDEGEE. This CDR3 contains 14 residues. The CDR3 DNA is TGTGCCAGCAGCTGGGGACTAGCCTACAATGAGCAGTTCTTC. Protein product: CASSWGLAYNEQFF.

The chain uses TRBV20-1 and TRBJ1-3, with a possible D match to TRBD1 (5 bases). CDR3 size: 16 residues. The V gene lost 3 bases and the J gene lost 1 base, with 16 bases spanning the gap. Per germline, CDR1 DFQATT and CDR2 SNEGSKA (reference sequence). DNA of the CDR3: TGCAGTGCTAGTGGTCCGCAAGGGGTGTCTGGAAACACCATATATTTT. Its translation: CSASGPQGVSGNTIYF.

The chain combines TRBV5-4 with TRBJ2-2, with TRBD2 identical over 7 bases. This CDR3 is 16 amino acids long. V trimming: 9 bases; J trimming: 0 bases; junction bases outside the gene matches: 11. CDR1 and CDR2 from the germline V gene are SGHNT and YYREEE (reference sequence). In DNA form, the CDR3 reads TGTGCCACCCACGGGGGGAAGGGTCCGAACACCGGGGAGCTGTTTTTT. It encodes CATHGGKGPNTGELFF.

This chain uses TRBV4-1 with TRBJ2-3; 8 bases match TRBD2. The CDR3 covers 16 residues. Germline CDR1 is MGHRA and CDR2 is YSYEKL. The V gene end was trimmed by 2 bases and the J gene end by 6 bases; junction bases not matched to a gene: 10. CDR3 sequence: CASSQSPSGPLDTQYF. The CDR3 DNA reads TGCGCCAGCAGCCAATCCCCTAGCGGGCCTTTGGATACGCAGTATTTT.

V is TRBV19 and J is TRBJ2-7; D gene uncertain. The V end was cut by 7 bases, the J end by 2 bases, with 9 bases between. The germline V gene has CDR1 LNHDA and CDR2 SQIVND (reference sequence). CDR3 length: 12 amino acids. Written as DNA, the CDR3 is TGTGCCAGTACAGACCGGGCCTACGAGCAGTACTTC. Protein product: CASTDRAYEQYF.

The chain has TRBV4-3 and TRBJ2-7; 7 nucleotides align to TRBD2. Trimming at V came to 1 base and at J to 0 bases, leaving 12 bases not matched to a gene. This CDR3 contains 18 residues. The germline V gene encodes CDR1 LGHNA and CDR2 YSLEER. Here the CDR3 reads CASSQAIPKAGPSYEQYF. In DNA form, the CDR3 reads TGCGCCAGCAGCCAAGCAATCCCAAAAGCGGGGCCCTCCTACGAGCAGTACTTC.

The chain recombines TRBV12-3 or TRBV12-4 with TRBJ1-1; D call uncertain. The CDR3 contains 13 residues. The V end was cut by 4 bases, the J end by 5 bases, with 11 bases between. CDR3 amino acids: CASSSSDGTEAFF. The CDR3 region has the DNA TGTGCCAGCAGTTCATCAGACGGGACTGAAGCTTTCTTT.

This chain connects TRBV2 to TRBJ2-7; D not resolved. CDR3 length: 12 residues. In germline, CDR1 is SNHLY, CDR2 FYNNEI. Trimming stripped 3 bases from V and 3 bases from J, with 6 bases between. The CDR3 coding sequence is TGTGCCAGCAGTGATTTGGTCTACGAGCAGTACTTC. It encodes CASSDLVYEQYF.

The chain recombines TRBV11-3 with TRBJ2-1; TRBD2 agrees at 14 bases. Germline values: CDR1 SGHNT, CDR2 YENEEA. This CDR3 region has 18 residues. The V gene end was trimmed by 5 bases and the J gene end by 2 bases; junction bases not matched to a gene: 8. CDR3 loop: CASSGQTSGRAPYNEQFF. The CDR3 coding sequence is TGTGCCAGCAGCGGGCAGACTAGCGGGAGGGCCCCCTACAATGAGCAGTTCTTC.

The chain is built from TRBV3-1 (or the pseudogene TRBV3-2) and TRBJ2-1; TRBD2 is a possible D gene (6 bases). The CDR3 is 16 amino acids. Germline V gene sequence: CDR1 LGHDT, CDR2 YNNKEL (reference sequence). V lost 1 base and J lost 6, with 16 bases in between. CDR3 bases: TGTGCCAGCAGCCAAGTATGGCGGGAATTTGGCAATGAGCAGTTCTTC. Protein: CASSQVWREFGNEQFF.

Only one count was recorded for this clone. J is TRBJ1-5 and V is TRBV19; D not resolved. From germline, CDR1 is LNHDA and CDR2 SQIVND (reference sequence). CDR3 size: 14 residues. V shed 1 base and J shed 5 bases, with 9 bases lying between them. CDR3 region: CASSIVADHQPQHF. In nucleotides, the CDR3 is TGTGCCAGTAGTATAGTGGCAGACCATCAGCCCCAGCATTTT.

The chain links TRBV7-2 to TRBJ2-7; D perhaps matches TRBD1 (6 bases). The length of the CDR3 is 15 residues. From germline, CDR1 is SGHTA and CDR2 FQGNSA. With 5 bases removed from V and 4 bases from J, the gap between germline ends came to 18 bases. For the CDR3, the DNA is TGTGCCAGCAGCCGTTCCGGGACACGGGATTACGAGCAGTACTTC. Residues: CASSRSGTRDYEQYF.